The sequence of this T cell receptor (beta chain) was determined in a study of CD8+ T cells in alopecia areata. Study findings and constraints: Many of the expanded lesional clones endured in scalp and blood while on tofacitinib. Relative to normal scalp, lesional scalp, especially alopecia totalis/universalis, showed higher clonality. Tofacitinib significantly brought down scalp clonality and expanded CD8+ clones among top 100.

Investigators isolated RNA and reverse transcribed it into cDNA to act as the sequencing template. Using immunoSEQ multiplex PCR, the repertoire was profiled, and TCRdb retains in-frame clones only, with some absent. The table includes 190,000 or so clones, roughly 64% detected once. Trimming at V came to 5 bases and at J to 3 bases, leaving 3 bases not matched to a gene. Per the germline V gene, CDR1 is MGHRA and CDR2 is YSYEKL. The CDR3 length is 14 residues. Of note for this clone: Its antigen is currently unknown.

Treatment described: oral pan-JAK inhibitor, 5-10 mg twice daily. PBMC-derived CD4+ and CD8+ T cells were sorted. The origin of this receptor is a human donor with alopecia areata. Sample: CD8+ T cells sorted from blood, taken at week 24, from a patient treated with tofacitinib. The J gene is TRBJ1-4, the V gene TRBV4-1, with 7 bases fitting TRBD1. DNA of the CDR3: TGCGCCAGCAGCTGGACAGGCTCTAATGAAAAACTGTTTTTT. Translation: CASSWTGSNEKLFF.